This TCR beta chain was identified in a study of T cells in Graves' hyperthyroidism and ophthalmopathy (dated by TCRdb to 2018 to 2020). In terms of the full investigation: Peripheral blood was sampled at the time of initial diagnosis, prior to any treatment. For training and testing, the approximately 97 patients in the discovery cohort were randomly divided in a 7:3 ratio. After sampling, hyperthyroidism patients received methimazole starting at 30 mg daily, and ophthalmopathy patients received high-dose intravenous methylprednisolone. A discovery cohort of about a hundred patients, approximately 45 with Graves' ophthalmopathy and roughly 59 with stable Graves' hyperthyroidism, was used to find distinguishing TCR V-J signatures. In more than 5 Graves' hyperthyroidism patients, the study also compared T-cell repertoires from thyroid tissue with T-cell repertoires from blood. The paper describes TCR Vbeta CDR3 sequencing of around 130 peripheral blood samples, made up of around 41 ophthalmopathy patients, over 70 hyperthyroidism patients and 17 progressor patients. An independent validation cohort of fewer than 20 hyperthyroidism patients and more than 15 patients who later progressed to ophthalmopathy tested prospective prediction of ophthalmopathy. Here is what the overall study found, with its caveats: Most expanded thyroid clonotypes (frequency above 0.001) were also detected in blood, a finding suggesting that blood repertoires may reflect thyroid immune responses. During validation, the model predicted progression to ophthalmopathy a median of roughly six months ahead of onset, with more than 55% sensitivity and almost 75% specificity. No statistical method was used to set the sample size in advance, and investigators knew the group allocation. A 13 V-J signature model separated ophthalmopathy from stable hyperthyroidism, with 87.88% sensitivity and just under 84% specificity in cross-validation and 80%/75% in testing.

Ophthalmopathy patients had moderately to severely active disease, with a Clinical Activity Score of 3 or more, a NOSPECS grade of 4 or more, and a disease duration of less than 3 months. Any patient with an uncontrolled infection, another autoimmune disease, pregnancy or lactation was excluded. Diagnoses were based on clinical symptoms, serum thyroxine and TRAb, thyroid ultrasound and orbital computed tomography. PBMCs were isolated from more than 9 ml of fresh peripheral blood by Ficoll-Paque density gradient centrifugation. Total RNA was extracted with Trizol reagent, and quality was checked on an Agilent 2100 Bioanalyzer. This clonotype was counted at least ten times. Its antigen has not been determined. No much larger clone is present one base from it, and per-base qualities are unavailable. Amplification of TCR beta CDR3 regions was carried out from RNA transcripts. The first round of RT-PCR for the TCR CDR3 was performed with the HTBI primer set and the Qiagen OneStep RT-PCR kit. A second multiplex PCR round built the libraries, followed by size selection and purification. Libraries were sequenced paired-end with 100 bp reads on an Illumina HiSeq2000. The published analysis was carried out like this. SOAPnuke was used to process the raw data, with reads discarded if the reads contained adapters or uncalled bases, had a mean Phred below 15, or lacked an exact constant-primer or identifier match. High-quality paired reads were merged with COPE v1.2.5, and unique nucleotide sequences were defined as clonotypes. Clonotypes were aligned to IMGT TRBV, TRBD and TRBJ reference segments using MiTCR v1.1. The analysis was restricted to V-J combinations with a frequency above 0.0001, which together covered roughly 99% of the repertoires. The TCS score was defined as the ratio of F50 (clonal expansion) to E x V (chaos), calculated using BLOSUM62-based TCRdist between CDR3 peptides within each V-J. Welch's t-statistics and random forest reduced just over 500 V-J features to 10 to 15, which were used in a naive Bayes classifier (R e1071). TCRdb itself trimmed the public reads at Q25 with fastp, ran MiXCR and retained productive beta chains. Rows are unified per CDR3 protein, each entry keeping the most common DNA and genes. TCRdb's processing, not the authors' own work, is the source of the V and J calls. In all, the sample holds fewer than 550,000 distinct CDR3 sequences, and approximately 25% of those were seen once. About 10% of the sample rests with the top ten.

The CDR3, from cysteine to phenylalanine, totals 12 residues. CDR3 DNA is the only sequence kept; it has 36 bases, read in frame from the first base. V was cut back by 6 bases and J by 3 bases, leaving a gap of 6 bases between them. The chain is encoded by TRBV12-3 or TRBV12-4 joined to TRBJ2-1; no D gene call is confident. The specimen was blood. The receptor was derived from a woman aged 25 to 45 with Graves' ophthalmopathy. The DNA reads TGTGCCAGCAGGCCTGGCTACAATGAGCAGTTCTTC. This codes for CASRPGYNEQFF.